Listed below are T cell receptor beta chains from one sample, sequenced in a study of T cells in Graves' hyperthyroidism and ophthalmopathy. TCRdb reprocessed the multiplex PCR reads with MiXCR, giving one entry per CDR3 protein. The sample consists of about 270,000 distinct CDR3 sequences, approximately 25% of them appearing once. Material: blood. The receptor source for this set is a woman in her thirties or forties with Graves' ophthalmopathy. Each CDR3 is given with its conserved first and last residue. Fields, in order: J gene, D gene, V gene, clone size, CDR3 protein, CDR3 DNA. The D gene is left open where the match is weak. Expanded clones get a size class; other rows say once, few or many, or leave the size out.

TRBJ2-7 TRBD1 TRBV6-1 NA CASRRDRGVSYEQYF TGTGCCAGCAGACGTGACAGGGGGGTCTCCTACGAGCAGTACTTC
TRBJ1-6 NA TRBV24-1 many CATSGTAYSPLHF TGTGCCACCAGTGGGACAGCTTATTCACCCCTCCACTTT
TRBJ1-2 NA TRBV7-2 many CASSPVPGNYGYTF TGTGCCAGCAGCCCCGTGCCAGGCAACTATGGCTACACCTTC
TRBJ1-2 TRBD1 TRBV6-1 NA CASSIRQGRSNYGYTF TGTGCCAGCAGTATTAGACAGGGCCGTTCTAACTATGGCTACACCTTC
TRBJ2-5 NA TRBV7-2 many CASSLNSRRQETQYF TGTGCCAGCAGCTTGAACAGTCGACGTCAAGAGACCCAGTACTTC
TRBJ2-7 TRBD2 TRBV20-1 NA CSAAGTTSYEQYF TGCAGTGCCGCCGGGACTACCTCCTACGAGCAGTACTTC
TRBJ1-2 NA TRBV12-3/TRBV12-4 many CASSTKPHYGYTF TGTGCCAGCAGCACTAAACCACACTATGGCTACACCTTC
TRBJ1-2 NA TRBV14 many CASSFVQGYGYTF TGTGCCAGCAGCTTTGTCCAGGGCTATGGCTACACCTTC
TRBJ1-2 NA TRBV27 NA CARGHPMGSGYTF TGTGCCAGGGGACATCCCATGGGGAGTGGCTACACCTTC
TRBJ2-2 NA TRBV9 many CASSVEQLTGELFF TGTGCCAGCAGCGTAGAACAGTTAACCGGGGAGCTGTTTTTT
TRBJ2-7 TRBD2 TRBV2 few CASTTSHGLAGPTEQYF TGTGCCAGCACCACCAGCCATGGGCTAGCGGGACCCACCGAGCAGTACTTC
TRBJ1-1 NA TRBV28 few CASSLLGQNTEAFF TGTGCCAGCAGTTTACTTGGACAGAACACTGAAGCTTTCTTT
TRBJ1-1 NA TRBV4-1 many CASSQEGSRELRRGTEAFF TGCGCCAGCAGCCAAGAAGGTTCCAGGGAATTGCGACGGGGCACTGAAGCTTTCTTT
TRBJ1-5 TRBD1 TRBV19 many CASSPRGVDQPQHF TGTGCCAGTAGTCCCAGGGGGGTTGATCAGCCCCAGCATTTT
TRBJ2-7 TRBD2 TRBV2 NA CASSLTSGSSPEQYF TGTGCCAGCAGCCTTACTAGCGGGAGCTCCCCCGAGCAGTACTTC
TRBJ2-2 NA TRBV6-2/TRBV6-3 NA CASRPSGSLGELFF TGTGCCAGCAGACCCTCAGGGAGTCTTGGGGAGCTGTTTTTT
TRBJ2-6 NA TRBV20-1 NA CSARGAGANVLTF TGCAGTGCTAGGGGAGCCGGGGCCAACGTCCTGACTTTC
TRBJ2-7 NA TRBV28 NA CASSFSGAYEQYF TGTGCCAGCAGTTTTTCGGGAGCCTACGAGCAGTACTTC
TRBJ2-7 TRBD1 TRBV3-1 NA CASSQDLSGGYEQYF TGTGCCAGCAGCCAAGATCTCTCAGGGGGCTACGAGCAGTACTTC
TRBJ2-4 NA TRBV6-1 many CASKDLARNIQYF TGTGCCAGCAAGGATCTAGCGAGGAACATTCAGTACTTC
TRBJ1-6 NA TRBV7-9 NA CASARSSPLHF TGTGCCAGCGCGAGGAGTTCACCCCTCCACTTT
TRBJ2-2 NA TRBV6-2/TRBV6-3 NA CASHQEFTGELFF TGTGCCAGCCACCAGGAGTTTACCGGGGAGCTGTTTTTT
TRBJ2-3 NA TRBV6-2/TRBV6-3 many CASSYSKREGNTDTQYF TGTGCCAGCAGTTACTCGAAACGGGAAGGTAACACAGATACGCAGTATTTT
TRBJ2-7 TRBD2 TRBV11-2 many CASNLGPGLAVSYEQYF TGTGCCAGCAATTTAGGACCGGGACTAGCGGTTTCCTACGAGCAGTACTTC